The 11 T cell receptor beta chains given below trace back to one sample, sequenced in a study of regulatory T cells in long-lasting Graves disease. For TCR beta, libraries came from iRepertoire HTBI primers and Arm-PCR of CDR3 regions. TCRdb fed the multiplex PCR reads into MiXCR, producing one record per CDR3 protein. Of hundreds of thousands of distinct CDR3 sequences listed, about a sixth are singletons. Time point: newly diagnosed GD, antithyroid drugs for less than 3 months. The TCR library used RNA extracted from PBMCs. A further study also used this sample, focusing on T cells in Graves' hyperthyroidism and ophthalmopathy.

Material: peripheral blood mononuclear cells (PBMCs), obtained at new diagnosis, from a patient treated with antithyroid drugs. Receptor source: a woman in her twenties or thirties with Graves disease.

Many counts were recorded for this clonotype. J is TRBJ2-5 and V is TRBV6-2 or TRBV6-3; no definite D call. Trimming cost V 4 bases and J 3 bases, with 12 bases left between them. CDR3 length: 14 residues. CDR1 and CDR2 (germline): MNHEY, SVGEGT. Here the CDR3 DNA reads TGTGCCAGCAGTTCCCTGGACGGAGAAGAGACCCAGTACTTC. This gives the protein CASSSLDGEETQYF.

In its sample, this clonotype was seen many times. The chain uses TRBV27 and TRBJ2-7, with 7 nucleotides matching TRBD2. V was pared by 5 bases and J by 7 bases, with 20 bases of the junction left unmatched. The CDR3 length is 17 residues. Germline CDR1 MNHEY, CDR2 SMNVEV (reference sequence). CDR3 protein: CASSPTLGGSYSGEQYF. The CDR3 DNA reads as TGTGCCAGCAGTCCCACGTTGGGCGGGAGCTATTCGGGAGAGCAGTACTTC.

The table lists this clonotype with a few counts. The chain employs TRBV4-1 and TRBJ2-1; TRBD2 matches at 11 bases. CDR1 and CDR2 from the germline V gene are MGHRA and YSYEKL. The CDR3 totals 18 residues. Trimming cost V 3 bases and J 8 bases; bases outside gene matches: 15. CDR3 protein: CASSHPRAVAGGIDEQFF. As DNA, the CDR3 is TGCGCCAGCAGCCACCCACGGGCGGTAGCGGGAGGGATCGATGAGCAGTTCTTC.

This clonotype has at least ten counts. V usage is TRBV5-1 and J usage is TRBJ2-7; 11 bases align to TRBD2. V lost 0 bases to trimming and J lost 3 bases; unmatched junction nucleotides: 8. Germline V gene data show CDR1 as SGHRS and CDR2 as YFSETQ. The CDR3 is made up of 17 amino acids. CDR3 coding DNA: TGCGCCAGCAGCTTGGCCAAACTAGCGGGAGTTTTCTACGAGCAGTACTTC. Encoded protein: CASSLAKLAGVFYEQYF.

In its sample, this clonotype was seen a few times. The chain uses TRBV7-9 and TRBJ2-6; 9 positions agree with TRBD1. CDR1 and CDR2 from the germline V gene are SEHNR and FQNEAQ (reference sequence). This CDR3 region has 18 residues. The V gene end was trimmed by 4 bases and the J gene end by 0 bases; junction bases not matched to a gene: 7. CDR3 nucleotide sequence: TGTGCCAGCAGCTCCCCGGGACAGGGTCCCTCTGGGGCCAACGTCCTGACTTTC. Protein product: CASSSPGQGPSGANVLTF.

There are many counts of this clonotype. CDR3 sequence: CAIREDRGYNEQFF. The CDR3 nucleotides read TGTGCCATCAGGGAGGACAGGGGGTACAATGAGCAGTTCTTC. The chain joins TRBV10-3 to TRBJ2-1, with 10 bases matching TRBD1. The junction had 3 bases not matched to a gene; V was cut back by 6 bases and J by 4 bases. From germline, CDR1 is ENHRY and CDR2 SYGVKD. CDR3 length: 14 amino acids.

This clonotype appeared a few times. The chain has TRBV4-2 and TRBJ2-1; D unresolved. The CDR3 is made up of 15 amino acids. V was cut by 1 base and J by 0 bases, with 7 bases left in between. CDR1 LGHNA and CDR2 YNFKEQ come from the germline V gene. CDR3 sequence reads: CASSQVTSSYNEQFF. The CDR3 DNA reads as TGTGCCAGCAGCCAAGTCACCAGCTCCTACAATGAGCAGTTCTTC.

This clonotype occurred many times. The rearrangement links TRBV20-1 to TRBJ2-7; D not certain. The V and J ends lost 1 base and 2 bases respectively, with 12 bases between them. The germline V gene has CDR1 DFQATT and CDR2 SNEGSKA (reference sequence). The CDR3 totals 14 residues. In nucleotides, the CDR3 is TGCAGTGCTAGAGTCGAGGTCCTCGCCTACGAGCAGTACTTC. Its protein is CSARVEVLAYEQYF.

At least ten counts were recorded for this clonotype. This chain connects TRBV18 to TRBJ2-3, with D uncertain. With 1 base removed from V and 2 bases from J, the gap between germline ends came to 7 bases. Germline assignment: CDR1 KGHSH and CDR2 LQKENI. This CDR3 region has 14 residues. The CDR3 reads CASSPRQNTDTQYF. For the CDR3, the DNA is TGTGCCAGCTCACCACGACAAAACACAGATACGCAGTATTTT.

The chain joins TRBV4-3 to TRBJ2-3; a weak D match, TRBD2 (5 bases). In germline, CDR1 is LGHNA, CDR2 YSLEER. The CDR3 is made up of 16 amino acids. The V and J ends lost 0 bases and 0 bases respectively, with 10 bases between them. The CDR3 DNA is TGCGCCAGCAGCCAAGATGGCGCGGGCAGCACAGATACGCAGTATTTT. The encoded protein is CASSQDGAGSTDTQYF.

The V call is TRBV2, the J call TRBJ2-6, with 10 bases aligning to TRBD2. The CDR3 is made up of 20 amino acids. The V gene end was trimmed by 3 bases and the J gene end by 3 bases; junction bases not matched to a gene: 14. CDR1 and CDR2 (germline): SNHLY, FYNNEI. In DNA, the CDR3 is TGTGCCAGCAGTGAGATAAGCGGGAGGGCCAGCGAGCGTGGGGCCAACGTCCTGACTTTC. It translates to CASSEISGRASERGANVLTF.